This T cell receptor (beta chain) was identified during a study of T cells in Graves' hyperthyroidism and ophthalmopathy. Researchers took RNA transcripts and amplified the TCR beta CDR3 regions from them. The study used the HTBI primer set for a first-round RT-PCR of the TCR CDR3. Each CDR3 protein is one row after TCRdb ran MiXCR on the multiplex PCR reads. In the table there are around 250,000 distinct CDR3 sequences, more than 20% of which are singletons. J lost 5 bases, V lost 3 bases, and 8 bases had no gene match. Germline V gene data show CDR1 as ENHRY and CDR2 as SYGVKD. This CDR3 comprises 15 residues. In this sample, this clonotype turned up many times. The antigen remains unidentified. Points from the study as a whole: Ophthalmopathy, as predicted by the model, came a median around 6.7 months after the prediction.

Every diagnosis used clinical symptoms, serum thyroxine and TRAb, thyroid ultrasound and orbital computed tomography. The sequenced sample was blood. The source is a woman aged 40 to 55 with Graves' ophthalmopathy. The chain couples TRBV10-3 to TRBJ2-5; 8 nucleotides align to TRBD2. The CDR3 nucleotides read TGTGCCATCAGTGAAGCGGGAGCACCATGGGAGACCCAGTACTTC. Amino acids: CAISEAGAPWETQYF.